The 30 T cell receptor beta chains given below trace back to one sample, sequenced in a study of cytomegalovirus exposure and HLA in healthy donors. 13 Jbeta primers and 60 Vbeta primers were used for the PCR. Sequencing was performed with immunoSEQ multiplex PCR; in TCRdb, only in-frame clones are kept and a portion is missing. The repertoire holds 150,000 to 200,000 clones, with approximately 67% as singletons. The source material was PBMCs. Every receptor here comes from a woman between 18 and 29 years old in good health and CMV-seropositive.

The chain uses TRBV28 and TRBJ2-5, with D tentatively TRBD1 (6 bases). The CDR3 length is 15 residues. CDR1 and CDR2 (germline): MDHEN, SYDVKM. V was cut by 5 bases and J by 3 bases, with 16 bases left in between. The CDR3 DNA is TGTGCCAGCAGTAACCAGGGGCCGACCAAAGAGACCCAGTACTTC. Its translation is CASSNQGPTKETQYF.

As DNA, the CDR3 is TGTGCCAGCATCGGAGCTCCCCCGCAGGAGACCCAGTACTTC. This codes for CASIGAPPQETQYF. V and J are TRBV5-4 and TRBJ2-5; D gene unclear. The ends were cut back, 6 bases at V and 5 bases at J, with 17 bases in the middle. The CDR3 covers 14 residues. CDR1 is SGHNT, CDR2 YYREEE, per germline (reference sequence).

The gene calls are TRBV5-1 and TRBJ2-3; 11 bases are a match to TRBD2. The CDR3 extends over 18 amino acids. After removal of 0 bases from V and 1 base from J, the junction contained 7 bases not matched to a gene. Germline-derived CDR1 and CDR2 are SGHRS and YFSETQ. The CDR3 coding sequence is TGCGCCAGCAGCTTGGTTGGGTCGGGACTAGCGGGCACAGATACGCAGTATTTT. It yields the protein CASSLVGSGLAGTDTQYF.

The chain uses TRBV28 and TRBJ1-2; TRBD1 aligns across 8 bases. V shed 6 bases and J 2 bases; nucleotides not matched to a gene: 8. CDR3 length: 15 amino acids. Germline loops: CDR1 MDHEN, CDR2 SYDVKM. The CDR3 loop is CASRGQGFLNYGYTF. DNA for the CDR3: TGTGCCAGCAGAGGACAGGGCTTTTTAAACTATGGCTACACCTTC.

V and J are TRBV29-1 and TRBJ2-7; TRBD1 aligns across 9 bases. This CDR3 contains 16 residues. Germline lookup yields CDR1 SQVTM and CDR2 ANQGSEA. V was clipped by 0 bases and J by 7 bases; unmatched bases: 13. CDR3 protein: CSVEEIRWDRVYEQYF. CDR3 nucleotides: TGCAGCGTTGAAGAAATTCGTTGGGACAGGGTGTATGAGCAGTACTTC.

The table lists this clone with a few counts. This rearrangement joins TRBV2 to TRBJ1-5; 7 nucleotides align to TRBD1. V trimming: 7 bases; J trimming: 2 bases; junction bases outside the gene matches: 8. This CDR3 has 15 amino acids. Germline-derived CDR1 and CDR2 are SNHLY and FYNNEI. CDR3 protein: CASNPTGRGNQPQHF. For the CDR3, the DNA is TGTGCCAGCAACCCGACAGGGCGCGGCAATCAGCCCCAGCATTTT. The entire variable domain, with the rest obtained from reference TRBV2 and TRBJ1-5, is as follows: EPEVTQTPSHQVTQMGQEVILRCVPISNHLYFYWYRQILGQKVEFLVSFYNNEISEKSEIFDDQFSVERPDGSNFTLKIRSTKLEDSAMYFCASNPTGRGNQPQHFGDGTRLSIL.

The chain uses TRBV5-4 and TRBJ2-1, with a weak D call TRBD2 (6 bases). The CDR3 totals 16 residues. The V gene lost 0 bases and the J gene lost 8 bases, with 18 bases spanning the gap. Germline-derived CDR1 and CDR2 are SGHNT and YYREEE (reference sequence). The CDR3 reads CASSLGGTTFHHEQFF. CDR3 DNA sequence: TGTGCCAGCAGCTTGGGCGGGACCACATTCCACCATGAGCAGTTCTTC.

The chain couples TRBV7-8 to TRBJ2-1; 9 nucleotides line up with TRBD2. The CDR3 totals 16 residues. Germline-derived CDR1 and CDR2 are SGHVS and FQNEAQ. Trimming took 0 bases from V and 8 from J; bases not matched to a gene: 8. This CDR3 reads CASSLAELAGWYEQFF. CDR3 DNA sequence: TGTGCCAGCAGCTTAGCGGAGCTAGCGGGGTGGTATGAGCAGTTCTTC.

The V and J genes are TRBV25-1 and TRBJ1-1; D call uncertain. This CDR3 has 14 residues. Per the germline V gene, CDR1 is MGHDK and CDR2 is SYGVNS. Trimming pared 8 bases from V and 1 base from J, leaving 14 bases between. DNA for the CDR3: TGTGCCAGCGTGGCGGGTTGGGGGAACACTGAAGCTTTCTTT. It encodes CASVAGWGNTEAFF.

The chain couples TRBV13 to TRBJ2-3; no firm D call. Germline lookup yields CDR1 PRHDT and CDR2 FYEKMQ (reference sequence). The ends were cut back, 3 bases at V and 3 bases at J, with 13 bases in the middle. This CDR3 is built from 15 residues. The CDR3 DNA is TGTGCCAGCAGCTTTACTTCCGGGTTTACAGATACGCAGTATTTT. It is translated as CASSFTSGFTDTQYF.

Only a few counts were recorded for this clone. J is TRBJ2-7 and V is TRBV4-1; the match to TRBD2 covers 13 bases. Germline lookup yields CDR1 MGHRA and CDR2 YSYEKL. There are 18 residues in the CDR3. V lost 0 bases and J lost 2; bases outside the gene matches: 7. This CDR3 reads CASSQEGLAGAVAYEQYF. The CDR3 DNA sequence: TGCGCCAGCAGCCAAGAAGGACTAGCGGGAGCAGTCGCCTACGAGCAGTACTTC.

V gene TRBV6-6 combines with J gene TRBJ2-1, with TRBD1 identical over 8 bases. V shed 7 bases, J shed 8 bases, and the junction held 10 bases outside the gene matches. The CDR3 is made up of 14 amino acids. CDR1 is MNHNY and CDR2 is SVGAGI in the germline V gene (reference sequence). The CDR3 coding sequence is TGTGCCAGCATGGGCAGGGGGCGTTATTATGAGCAGTTCTTC. Encoded protein: CASMGRGRYYEQFF.

This clone is a singleton in its sample. A junction end diverges from the germline sequence, so it may reflect a read error. V and J are TRBV10-3 and TRBJ2-5, with D hard to call. The germline CDR1 and CDR2 sequences are ENHRY and SYGVKD. This CDR3 has 12 residues. In DNA form, the CDR3 reads TGTGCCATCAGTGATCTCGGCAGGCCGTACCACTTC. As protein: CAISDLGRPYHF.

In this sample, this clone turned up once. Here the CDR3 DNA reads TGCAGCGTTGAGGTGCGCAGCGTTAATGAAAAACTGTTTTTT. It yields the protein CSVEVRSVNEKLFF. V usage is TRBV29-1 and J usage is TRBJ1-4; D gene ambiguous. Germline CDR1 is SQVTM and CDR2 is ANQGSEA. Trimming removed 3 bases at V and 4 bases at J, with 12 bases between. This CDR3 is built from 14 residues.

The chain is built from TRBV21-1 and TRBJ2-5; no check of the table's D call, TRBD2, against the DNA was made. TRBV21-1 is annotated as a pseudogene. The CDR3 consists of 18 residues. The CDR3 sequence is CASSKEGLAGEYQETQYF. As DNA, the CDR3 is TGTGCCAGCAGCAAAGAGGGACTAGCGGGAGAGTACCAAGAGACCCAGTACTTC.

The chain is built from TRBV7-9 and TRBJ2-3; D is unclear. The CDR3 totals 13 residues. Trimming pared 1 base from V and 2 bases from J, leaving 4 bases between. The germline V gene has CDR1 SEHNR and CDR2 FQNEAQ (reference sequence). The CDR3 nucleotides are TGTGCCAGCAGCTTAGTCTCCACAGATACGCAGTATTTT. This translates into CASSLVSTDTQYF.

This clone appeared a single time. Sequence at one end of the junction differs from germline and may be a read error. This chain links TRBV18 with TRBJ1-1; D remains unclear. Looked up from germline, CDR1 is KGHSH and CDR2 is LQKENI. This CDR3 contains 14 residues. CDR3 loop: CASSPPSSPGSAFF. The CDR3 nucleotides are TGTGCCAGCTCCCCACCGTCTTCACCGGGGTCGGCTTTCTTT.

The chain links TRBV6-6 to TRBJ2-1, with 9 positions matching TRBD1. V lost 10 bases to trimming and J lost 6 bases; unmatched junction nucleotides: 13. This CDR3 spans 15 amino acids. Germline V gene lookup returns CDR1 MNHNY and CDR2 SVGAGI (reference sequence). The CDR3 DNA reads as TGTGCCATTCAGACCACCGGGACAGGGACCAATGAGCAGTTCTTC. This gives the protein CAIQTTGTGTNEQFF.

V gene TRBV7-9 combines with J gene TRBJ1-2; D gene ambiguous. CDR3 size: 15 residues. V lost 5 bases to trimming and J lost 8 bases, with 21 bases between them. From germline, CDR1 is SEHNR and CDR2 FQNEAQ (reference sequence). DNA for the CDR3: TGTGCCAGCAGCCTAGAAGTCGGGTACGGTCCGGGCTACACCTTC. Translation: CASSLEVGYGPGYTF.

This rearrangement joins TRBV27 to TRBJ2-7; 8 nucleotides agree with TRBD1. With V trimmed by 5 bases and J by 3 bases, 6 bases remained unmatched. This CDR3 region has 14 residues. Germline V gene sequence: CDR1 MNHEY, CDR2 SMNVEV (reference sequence). The CDR3 DNA is TGTGCCAGCAGTCTCAGGGGGCCAGGCTACGAGCAGTACTTC. Encoded protein: CASSLRGPGYEQYF.

The gene calls are TRBV6-1 and TRBJ2-5, with 11 bases lining up with TRBD1. Germline V lookup: CDR1 MNHNS, CDR2 SASEGT. The CDR3 is 14 amino acids. V was pared by 8 bases and J by 2 bases, with 4 bases of the junction left unmatched. The CDR3 nucleotides read TGTGCCAGCGAAAGGGACAGGGGGCAAGAGACCCAGTACTTC. This translates into CASERDRGQETQYF.

In this sample, this clone turned up a few times. The chain is built from TRBV5-1 and TRBJ2-5, with 10 bases matching TRBD2. V dropped 0 bases and J dropped 9; count of bases not matched to a gene: 11. The CDR3 covers 16 residues. Looked up from germline, CDR1 is SGHRS and CDR2 is YFSETQ. CDR3 in DNA: TGCGCCAGCAGCTTGGTTGTAGCGGGAGGCCTCGGAGCCCAGTACTTC. The encoded protein is CASSLVVAGGLGAQYF.

This clone has only a few counts. This chain links TRBV30 with TRBJ1-5, with 8 positions matching TRBD1. The V segment lost 0 bases and the J segment 6 bases; nucleotides outside the gene matches: 16. CDR1 GTSNPN and CDR2 SVGIG come from the germline V gene (reference sequence). CDR3 size: 18 residues. As DNA, the CDR3 is TGTGCCTGGAGTGTACATTACGGACAGGGAATGAGTAGTCAGCCCCAGCATTTT. As protein: CAWSVHYGQGMSSQPQHF. Drawing the rest from reference TRBV30 and TRBJ1-5, the complete variable domain is SQTIHQWPATLVQPVGSPLSLECTVEGTSNPNLYWYRQAAGRGLQLLFYSVGIGQISSEVPQNLSASRPQDRQFILSSKKLLLSDSGFYLCAWSVHYGQGMSSQPQHFGDGTRLSIL.

The J gene is TRBJ1-4, the V gene TRBV13, with no clear D. CDR3 length: 17 amino acids. Germline CDR1 is PRHDT and CDR2 is FYEKMQ (reference sequence). The V end lost 1 base, the J end lost 8 bases, and 20 bases lay between the germline ends. As DNA, the CDR3 is TGTGCCAGCAGCTTAGAACGGGGAAGGGAACCGGAGGAAAAACTGTTTTTT. Its translation is CASSLERGREPEEKLFF.

In regard to this clone: The junction differs from germline at one of its ends, possibly a read error. The chain has TRBV7-9 and TRBJ1-1, with 8 bases identical to TRBD1. This CDR3 spans 14 amino acids. Germline V gene data show CDR1 as SEHNR and CDR2 as FQNEAQ (reference sequence). CDR3 amino acids: CASSLGTGNTEALF. In DNA form, the CDR3 reads TGTGCCAGCAGCTTAGGGACAGGGAACACTGAAGCTCTCTTT.

The gene calls are TRBV19 and TRBJ2-7; 8 positions match TRBD2. CDR3 length equals 22 residues. V dropped 3 bases and J dropped 1; count of bases not matched to a gene: 26. The germline gives CDR1 LNHDA, CDR2 SQIVND (reference sequence). The CDR3 DNA follows: TGTGCCAGTAGTATCACCCCAGCTTTCGAGCGGGAGCACGAGTGGGGGTCCTACGAGCAGTACTTC. Protein: CASSITPAFEREHEWGSYEQYF.

The chain employs TRBV18 and TRBJ2-4, with D perhaps matching TRBD1 (6 bases). V lost 5 bases and J 5 bases, leaving 7 bases between the germline ends. CDR1 is KGHSH and CDR2 is LQKENI in the germline V gene. This CDR3 is built from 12 residues. The CDR3 DNA is TGTGCCAGCTCAAACAGGGAAAACATTCAGTACTTC. Amino acids: CASSNRENIQYF.

The chain employs TRBV10-1 and TRBJ1-1; TRBD1 aligns across 8 bases. J gave up 0 bases and V 8 bases, and 11 bases lay outside the gene matches. Germline V gene lookup returns CDR1 WNHNN and CDR2 SYGVQD (reference sequence). The CDR3 sequence is 16 residues long. The CDR3 DNA reads TGCGCCAGCCCGGAACAGGGGGTTACTATGAACACTGAAGCTTTCTTT. This translates into CASPEQGVTMNTEAFF.

The rearrangement joins TRBV7-9 to TRBJ2-5, with D perhaps matching TRBD1 (6 bases). The V end lost 3 bases, the J end lost 1 base, and 12 bases lay between the germline ends. The CDR3 is made up of 15 amino acids. Germline V gene sequence: CDR1 SEHNR, CDR2 FQNEAQ (reference sequence). As DNA, the CDR3 is TGTGCCAGCAGCTTTACCGGGACACCCCAAGAGACCCAGTACTTC. It is translated as CASSFTGTPQETQYF.

V gene TRBV4-1 combines with J gene TRBJ1-1; a weak D match, TRBD1 (5 bases). CDR3 length equals 11 residues. The V and J ends lost 2 bases and 10 bases respectively, with 8 bases between them. Germline loops: CDR1 MGHRA, CDR2 YSYEKL. CDR3 in DNA: TGCGCCAGCAGCCAAATGGGGGGAGCTTTCTTT. This translates into CASSQMGGAFF.